A selection of T cell receptor beta chains follows, all from one sample in a study of monozygotic twins with inflammatory bowel disease. TCRdb reworked the 5' RACE reads into one entry per CDR3 protein, no DNA. The sample holds more than 350,000 distinct CDR3 sequences. Sequencing was carried out using blood. The receptors come from a human donor with ulcerative colitis or Crohn's disease, or a healthy co-twin of an affected twin (not recorded which). The CDR3 runs from the conserved cysteine through the conserved F or W.

CDR3 protein | J gene | V gene
CASSAIGTGLTDTQYF | TRBJ2-3 | TRBV18
CSVERNRETEAFF | TRBJ1-1 | TRBV29-1
CASSQLVEGPGTQYF | TRBJ2-5 | TRBV3-1
CASSSEGTSGRGAKNIQYF | TRBJ2-4 | TRBV5-1
CSARWGAKNIQYF | TRBJ2-4 | TRBV20-1
CASSPQVGNQPQHF | TRBJ1-5 | TRBV6-1
CASRSGATMPYNEQFF | TRBJ2-1 | TRBV28
CASSPPVKARYGYTF | TRBJ1-2 | TRBV18
CASSQDGAGIDGYTF | TRBJ1-2 | TRBV4-2
CASSPLTGNYGYTF | TRBJ1-2 | TRBV5-1
CASTSNGNEQFF | TRBJ2-1 | TRBV6-5
CASSDSRSNEQFF | TRBJ2-1 | TRBV6-4
CASSRPRTVGAAYGYTF | TRBJ1-2 | TRBV7-2
CASPPRLGQGAYEQYF | TRBJ2-7 | TRBV2
CASSLNNEETQYF | TRBJ2-5 | TRBV28
CASRGVTGELFF | TRBJ2-2 | TRBV7-6
CATKRGELNTEAFF | TRBJ1-1 | TRBV6-1
CASSLHKGGGPSTDTQYF | TRBJ2-3 | TRBV11-2
CSVESGTAYGYTF | TRBJ1-2 | TRBV29-1
CASRPSGEETQYF | TRBJ2-5 | TRBV5-1
CASSVAPDKNIQYF | TRBJ2-4 | TRBV9
CASSLVYRIADTQYF | TRBJ2-3 | TRBV11-2
CASSLDQGEGYTF | TRBJ1-2 | TRBV7-9
CASSRTTPTQETQYF | TRBJ2-5 | TRBV25-1
CASSFRFRARSPTDTQYF | TRBJ2-3 | TRBV5-1
CASSLSEGAWTDTQYF | TRBJ2-3 | TRBV7-9
CASSRRGSSNYGYTF | TRBJ1-2 | TRBV3-1
CASSVGPDRSYEQYF | TRBJ2-7 | TRBV5-1
CASSEYSLLSGANVLTF | TRBJ2-6 | TRBV25-1
CASSPPVGDYGYTF | TRBJ1-2 | TRBV18
CATSGGGSGNEQFF | TRBJ2-1 | TRBV24-1
CAGSLTSGGGTGELFF | TRBJ2-2 | TRBV5-1
CSVAVDLNTEAFF | TRBJ1-1 | TRBV29-1
CASSDPPGLGPDTQYF | TRBJ2-3 | TRBV28
CASIPGYSGNTIYF | TRBJ1-3 | TRBV19
CASYYMEGINEQFF | TRBJ2-1 | TRBV5-1
CASSPFGVGEAFF | TRBJ1-1 | TRBV18
CATSDSGSLQSYEQYF | TRBJ2-7 | TRBV24-1
CASSYSGTGHRTDTQYF | TRBJ2-3 | TRBV6-5
CASSQGGAGVYNEQFF | TRBJ2-1 | TRBV4-3
CASSSRTGVSTDTQYF | TRBJ2-3 | TRBV7-2
CSSRQLPGGTEAFF | TRBJ1-1 | TRBV20-1
CASSLEPGANTEAFF | TRBJ1-1 | TRBV5-1
CASSLVAANNSPLHF | TRBJ1-6 | TRBV7-6
CASSQVRGTHGYTF | TRBJ1-2 | TRBV4-1
CASSPTDRSGANVLTF | TRBJ2-6 | TRBV7-7
CASTEQGRFYGNTIYF | TRBJ1-3 | TRBV7-2
CASSGPSSGAYNEQFF | TRBJ2-1 | TRBV5-1